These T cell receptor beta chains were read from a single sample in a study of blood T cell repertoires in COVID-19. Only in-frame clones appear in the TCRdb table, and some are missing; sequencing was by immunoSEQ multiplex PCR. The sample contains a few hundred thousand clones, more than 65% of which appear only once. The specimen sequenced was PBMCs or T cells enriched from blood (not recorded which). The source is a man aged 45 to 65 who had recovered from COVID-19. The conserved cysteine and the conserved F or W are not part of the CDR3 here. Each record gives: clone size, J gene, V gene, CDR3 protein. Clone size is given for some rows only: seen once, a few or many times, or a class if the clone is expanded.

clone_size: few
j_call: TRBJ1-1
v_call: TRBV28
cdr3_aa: ASSLGQGLHHTEAF

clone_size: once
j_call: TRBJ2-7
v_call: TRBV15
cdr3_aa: ATSREQGLDEQY

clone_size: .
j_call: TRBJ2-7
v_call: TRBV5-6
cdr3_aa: ASFVTGGYEQY

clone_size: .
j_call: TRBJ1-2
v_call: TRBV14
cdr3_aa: ASSRMTGVYGYT

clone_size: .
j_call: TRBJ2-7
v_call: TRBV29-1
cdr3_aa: SVEQGGPYEQY

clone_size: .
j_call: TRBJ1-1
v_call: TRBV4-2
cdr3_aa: ASSRDRAGTEAF

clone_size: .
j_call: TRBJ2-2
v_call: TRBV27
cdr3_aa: ASSSGLAGVGTGELF

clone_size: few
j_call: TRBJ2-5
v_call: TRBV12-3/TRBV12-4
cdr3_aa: ASSVGLVGTQY

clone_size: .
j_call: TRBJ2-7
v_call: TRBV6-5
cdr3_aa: ASSLGGQAYEQY

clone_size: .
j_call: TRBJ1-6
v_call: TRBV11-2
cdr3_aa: ASSLQQGGNSPLH

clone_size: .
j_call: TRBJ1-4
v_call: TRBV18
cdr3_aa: ASSPQAQKANEKLF

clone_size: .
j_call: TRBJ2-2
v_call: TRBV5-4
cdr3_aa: ASSGGTSGGTTNTGELF

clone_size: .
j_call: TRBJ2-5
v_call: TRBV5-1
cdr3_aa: ASRTTSGTEETQY

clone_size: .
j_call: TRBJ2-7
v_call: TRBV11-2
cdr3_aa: ASIAGVSYSYEQY